Sequencing of this T cell receptor beta chain was carried out in a study of blood T cell repertoires in COVID-19. Trimming took 0 bases from V and 6 from J, leaving 14 bases between them. The CDR3 sequence is 16 residues long. The V gene's germline CDR1 is SGHVS and CDR2 FNYEAQ. The table came from immunoSEQ multiplex PCR; TCRdb's copy has only in-frame clones and leaves some out. The sample has 35,000 to 50,000 clones, roughly 84% seen once. The clonotype was recovered from a woman in her seventies with acute or convalescent COVID-19. The sample taken for sequencing was peripheral blood. The chain employs TRBV7-6 and TRBJ1-4; D is uncertain. The CDR3 nucleotides read TGTGCCAGCAGCTTAGCGCAAAACGAGGGAGATGAAAAACTGTTTTTT. Residues: CASSLAQNEGDEKLFF.